A single sample gave rise to the 21 T cell receptor beta chains below, sequenced in a study of cytomegalovirus exposure and HLA in healthy donors (dated by TCRdb to the late 2010s). The protocol used for the library was the immunoSEQ multiplex PCR assay. The multiplex PCR relied on a mix of 60 forward primers for TCR Vbeta segments and 13 reverse primers for TCR Jbeta segments. TCRdb retrieved this table from immuneACCESS and kept in-frame rearrangements only. Not all clones are present; in checked studies, unresolved V genes account for under half, and no reason is known for the remainder. The sample includes roughly 100,000 clones, with approximately 80% observed a single time. The top ten constitute 3% to 3.5% of the sample. Sequencing was done on a sample of PBMCs. Every receptor here comes from a man aged 30 to 45 in good health and CMV-seropositive.

This clone has only one observation. The chain is built from TRBV28 and TRBJ1-3; 8 bases agree with TRBD1. CDR1 and CDR2 from the germline V gene are MDHEN and SYDVKM. After removal of 2 bases from V and 4 bases from J, the junction contained 13 bases not matched to a gene. The CDR3 has 18 amino acids. CDR3 amino acids: CASSLEAGGFYLGNTIYF. CDR3 sequence (DNA): TGTGCCAGCAGTTTAGAGGCAGGGGGCTTTTATTTGGGAAACACCATATATTTT.

This chain uses TRBV7-2 with TRBJ2-5, with D possibly matching TRBD2 (6 bases). Near its end, the DNA agrees better with TRBJ2-7, so the J call may be wrong. Looked up from germline, CDR1 is SGHTA and CDR2 is FQGNSA. The CDR3 loop spans 15 amino acids. CDR3 in amino acids: CASSQVPASVYEQYF. DNA for the CDR3: TGTGCCAGCAGCCAAGTTCCGGCTAGCGTATACGAGCAGTACTTC.

This clone was detected a few times. The chain carries TRBV7-2 and TRBJ2-6, with D possibly being TRBD2 (6 bases). The CDR3 runs to 16 residues. In germline, CDR1 is SGHTA, CDR2 FQGNSA. Trimming took 4 bases from V and 1 from J, leaving 11 bases between them. In DNA form, the CDR3 reads TGTGCCAGCAGCTACGCGGGGAGATCTGGGGCCAACGTCCTGACTTTC. It codes for CASSYAGRSGANVLTF.

The chain recombines TRBV7-9 with TRBJ1-2; D gene unclear. V gave up 5 bases and J gave up 6 bases, with 7 bases separating them. The CDR3 extends over 11 amino acids. CDR1 and CDR2 from the germline V gene are SEHNR and FQNEAQ (reference sequence). The chain's CDR3 is CASSIVHGYTF. The CDR3 nucleotides read TGTGCCAGCAGCATCGTCCATGGCTACACCTTC.

Remarks on this clone: The sample carries other DNA sequences with the same CDR3. The chain joins TRBV6-5 to TRBJ2-4; no firm D call. This CDR3 is built from 15 residues. Germline V gives CDR1 MNHEY, CDR2 SVGAGI. V was shortened by 0 bases and J by 0 bases, with 6 bases between the two germline ends. CDR3 loop: CASSYSELAKNIQYF. CDR3 coding DNA: TGTGCCAGCAGTTACTCTGAGTTAGCCAAAAACATTCAGTACTTC.

The genes are TRBV10-1 and TRBJ2-7; D ambiguous. The CDR3 covers 12 residues. The germline V gene encodes CDR1 WNHNN and CDR2 SYGVQD (reference sequence). The V gene lost 4 bases and the J gene lost 10 bases, with 14 bases spanning the gap. This CDR3 is CASSVDRLPQYF. The DNA for the CDR3 is TGCGCCAGCAGTGTTGATCGCCTACCACAGTACTTC.

V gene TRBV2 combines with J gene TRBJ1-5, with TRBD1 matching 9 bases. The germline CDR1 and CDR2 sequences are SNHLY and FYNNEI. The CDR3 runs to 14 residues. The trim removed 6 bases at V and 6 bases at J, leaving 6 bases unmatched. The DNA of the CDR3 is TGTGCCAGCAGGGCAGGACAGGGGAGTCAGCCCCAGCATTTT. It encodes CASRAGQGSQPQHF.

This chain uses TRBV30 with TRBJ1-5, with 8 bases lining up with TRBD1. Germline V gene lookup returns CDR1 GTSNPN and CDR2 SVGIG (reference sequence). The CDR3 length is 16 residues. The ends lost 1 base at V and 1 base at J; junction bases unmatched: 6. This CDR3 reads CAWSDRQGISNQPQHF. The CDR3 region has the DNA TGTGCCTGGAGTGACCGACAGGGGATAAGCAATCAGCCCCAGCATTTT.

The chain employs TRBV7-2 and TRBJ2-5; 8 positions agree with TRBD2. Gene TRBJ2-7 matches the end of the DNA better, so the J call may be wrong. This CDR3 spans 16 amino acids. Germline CDR1 and CDR2: SGHTA and FQGNSA. In DNA form, the CDR3 reads TGTGCCAGCAGCCCCCGGGTAGCGGGACGGGTACACGAGCAGTACTTC. It yields the protein CASSPRVAGRVHEQYF.

This clone has a handful of counts. The chain recombines TRBV5-4 with TRBJ2-7; 13 positions agree with TRBD2. Germline V gene sequence: CDR1 SGHNT, CDR2 YYREEE (reference sequence). V shed 5 bases, J shed 5 bases, and the junction held 7 bases outside the gene matches. The CDR3 sequence is 15 residues long. Here the CDR3 DNA reads TGTGCCAGCAGTAAGCGACTAGCGGGAGGAAACGAGCAGTACTTC. Translating it yields CASSKRLAGGNEQYF.

This chain joins TRBV18 and TRBJ1-2, with TRBD1 matching 7 bases. J lost 3 bases, V lost 1 base, and 5 bases had no gene match. The germline V gene encodes CDR1 KGHSH and CDR2 LQKENI. The CDR3 is made up of 15 amino acids. CDR3 coding DNA: TGTGCCAGCTCACCACTCGGGACAGAACACTATGGCTACACCTTC. Its translation is CASSPLGTEHYGYTF.

The chain uses TRBV5-5 and TRBJ1-4, with TRBD1 identical over 9 bases. V gave up 4 bases and J gave up 8 bases; unmatched junction bases: 6. The CDR3 has 14 amino acids. Germline assignment: CDR1 SGHKS and CDR2 YYEKEE (reference sequence). The DNA of the CDR3 is TGTGCCAGCAGCCCTGGGACAGGGAGGGAAAAACTGTTTTTT. This translates into CASSPGTGREKLFF.

This clone has only a few counts. The rearrangement uses TRBV4-1 and TRBJ1-1; D perhaps matches TRBD1 (6 bases). Trimming cost V 0 bases and J 3 bases, with 8 bases left between them. Germline V gives CDR1 MGHRA, CDR2 YSYEKL. CDR3 length: 14 residues. The CDR3 sequence: CASSQERTDTEAFF. In nucleotides, the CDR3 is TGCGCCAGCAGCCAAGAGAGGACAGACACTGAAGCTTTCTTT.

V is TRBV7-9 and J is TRBJ2-1; 10 positions match TRBD1. The CDR3 extends over 15 amino acids. Per germline, CDR1 SEHNR and CDR2 FQNEAQ (reference sequence). V dropped 5 bases and J dropped 6; count of bases not matched to a gene: 7. This CDR3 is CASSLGQGIGNEQFF. DNA for the CDR3: TGTGCCAGCAGCCTGGGACAGGGGATCGGCAATGAGCAGTTCTTC.

This clone was found a few times. The chain couples TRBV10-2 to TRBJ1-3; no clear D. CDR3 length: 12 amino acids. Trimming removed 2 bases from V and 4 bases from J, with 3 bases in between. Looked up from germline, CDR1 is WSHSY and CDR2 is SAAADI. The CDR3 spells CASSEQGNTIYF. CDR3 DNA: TGCGCCAGCAGTGAGCAAGGAAACACCATATATTTT.

V is TRBV6-1 and J is TRBJ2-2; D gene unclear. The CDR3 covers 13 residues. V shed 1 base and J shed 5 bases, with 5 bases lying between them. Germline V CDR1 and CDR2: MNHNS, SASEGT. The CDR3 DNA is TGTGCCAGCAGTGAAGAATTAACCGGGGAGCTGTTTTTT. Encoded protein: CASSEELTGELFF.

The V call is TRBV6-5, the J call TRBJ1-3; D is undetermined. This CDR3 contains 13 residues. The germline CDR1 and CDR2 sequences are MNHEY and SVGAGI. V was clipped by 6 bases and J by 0 bases, with 6 bases between them. The CDR3 nucleotides read TGTGCCAGCAGCCTAAGCTCTGGAAACACCATATATTTT. It yields the protein CASSLSSGNTIYF.

This clone was counted only a few times. The genes are TRBV6-5 and TRBJ1-1; 7 bases are shared with TRBD1. CDR1 is MNHEY and CDR2 is SVGAGI in the germline V gene. J was trimmed by 2 bases and V by 7 bases; bases with no gene match: 7. The CDR3 loop spans 14 amino acids. The CDR3 region has the DNA TGTGCCAGCAAGGCCGGGACAGCTAACACTGAAGCTTTCTTT. This gives the protein CASKAGTANTEAFF.

This clone was seen once. At one end, the junction sequence differs from germline, possibly due to a read error. Here the CDR3 DNA reads TGTGCCAGCAGCACCGGGACTAGCGGGAGTGAGTACAGTGAGCAGTTCTTC. Translating it yields CASSTGTSGSEYSEQFF. The chain couples TRBV11-3 to TRBJ2-1; TRBD2 matches at 14 bases. From germline, CDR1 is SGHNT and CDR2 YENEEA. This CDR3 has 17 residues.

The chain uses TRBV5-1 and TRBJ2-1; 12 bases map to TRBD2. Germline V gene data show CDR1 as SGHRS and CDR2 as YFSETQ. The CDR3 is 14 residues long. Trimming at V came to 6 bases and at J to 4 bases, leaving 2 bases not matched to a gene. In DNA form, the CDR3 reads TGCGCCAGCAACGGACTAGCGGGATACAATGAGCAGTTCTTC. This sequence encodes CASNGLAGYNEQFF.

V and J are TRBV9 and TRBJ2-7; tentatively, D is TRBD1 (5 bases). This CDR3 is 15 amino acids long. Trimming removed 0 bases at V and 0 bases at J, with 10 bases between. Germline V CDR1 and CDR2: SGDLS, YYNGEE. The CDR3 DNA sequence: TGTGCCAGCAGCGTAGGGCGGACAATCTCCTACGAGCAGTACTTC. It codes for CASSVGRTISYEQYF.